Following are 14 T cell receptor beta chains from one sample sequenced in a study of blood T cell repertoires in COVID-19. Method: immunoSEQ multiplex PCR; TCRdb's copy keeps in-frame clones and lacks some. The sample shows about 200,000 clones, approximately 85% of them seen only once. Sequencing was performed on peripheral blood. All receptors derive from a man aged 60-69 years with acute or convalescent COVID-19.

The chain has TRBV2 and TRBJ1-3, with a tentative D call TRBD1 (6 bases). Trimming took off 6 bases at V and 4 bases at J, with 19 bases between the two ends. This CDR3 has 16 residues. CDR1 SNHLY and CDR2 FYNNEI come from the germline V gene. This chain's CDR3 is CASSEAQGLWGNTIYF. CDR3 coding DNA: TGTGCCAGCAGCGAGGCACAGGGACTATGGGGAAACACCATATATTTT.

The chain joins TRBV28 to TRBJ2-1, with 9 bases aligning to TRBD2. In germline, CDR1 is MDHEN, CDR2 SYDVKM. The CDR3 consists of 18 residues. V lost 3 bases and J lost 0; bases outside the gene matches: 9. This CDR3 is CASSFESSGTGSYNEQFF. CDR3 bases: TGTGCCAGCAGTTTCGAATCTAGCGGGACCGGCTCCTACAATGAGCAGTTCTTC.

The chain uses TRBV18 and TRBJ2-2, with a weak D call TRBD2 (6 bases). V was clipped by 4 bases and J by 1 base, with 28 bases between them. The germline V gene encodes CDR1 KGHSH and CDR2 LQKENI. The CDR3 contains 21 residues. In DNA form, the CDR3 reads TGTGCCAGCTCACTCATATTCACCGGGACTTCTCTCGGGGTGAACACCGGGGAGCTGTTTTTT. It specifies CASSLIFTGTSLGVNTGELFF.

The chain couples TRBV28 to TRBJ2-3; TRBD2 matches at 14 bases. Germline V gene lookup returns CDR1 MDHEN and CDR2 SYDVKM. This CDR3 is built from 18 residues. Unmatched junction bases numbered 12, after V lost 5 bases and J lost 5 bases. CDR3 DNA: TGTGCCAGCAGTCCAGACAGACTAGCGGGAGGGCCGGGAGATACGCAGTATTTT. Amino acids: CASSPDRLAGGPGDTQYF.

This rearrangement joins TRBV28 to TRBJ1-4, with 7 bases that match TRBD1. This CDR3 is 19 amino acids long. V lost 6 bases to trimming and J lost 0 bases; unmatched junction nucleotides: 16. Germline V gene sequence: CDR1 MDHEN, CDR2 SYDVKM. The CDR3 region is CASSRRVGRGYATNEKLFF. CDR3 DNA: TGTGCCAGCAGCCGTAGGGTAGGCAGGGGGTATGCAACTAATGAAAAACTGTTTTTT.

The V call is TRBV11-3, the J call TRBJ2-2; D unclear. The germline V gene has CDR1 SGHNT and CDR2 YENEEA. V was shortened by 5 bases and J by 3 bases, with 4 bases between the two germline ends. The CDR3 loop spans 12 amino acids. The DNA of the CDR3 is TGTGCCAGCAGCCTTTACACCGGGGAGCTGTTTTTT. It is translated as CASSLYTGELFF.

The chain is built from TRBV3-1 (or the pseudogene TRBV3-2) and TRBJ2-7, with TRBD2 matching 7 bases. The ends lost 3 bases at V and 3 bases at J; junction bases unmatched: 5. CDR3 length equals 14 residues. The V gene's germline CDR1 is LGHDT and CDR2 YNNKEL (reference sequence). The CDR3 sequence is CASSQPGLLYEQYF. CDR3 DNA sequence: TGTGCCAGCAGCCAGCCGGGACTACTCTACGAGCAGTACTTC.

The J gene is TRBJ2-7, the V gene TRBV7-9, with 7 bases aligning to TRBD2. With V trimmed by 5 bases and J by 3 bases, 7 bases remained unmatched. CDR1 and CDR2 from the germline V gene are SEHNR and FQNEAQ (reference sequence). There are 14 residues in the CDR3. CDR3 nucleotide sequence: TGTGCCAGCAGCCCCCTTCTAGCGGACTACGAGCAGTACTTC. It is translated as CASSPLLADYEQYF.

This clone was detected once. V is TRBV5-6 and J is TRBJ2-5, with 13 bases identical to TRBD2. This CDR3 has 14 residues. J lost 7 bases, V lost 4 bases, and 4 bases had no gene match. CDR1 SGHDT and CDR2 YYEEEE come from the germline V gene. Written as DNA, the CDR3 is TGTGCCAGCAGCGGGACTAGCGGGACGGGGACCCAGTACTTC. It codes for CASSGTSGTGTQYF.

V and J are TRBV4-1 and TRBJ2-7; the D is unclear. Germline CDR1 reads MGHRA; CDR2 reads YSYEKL. Trimming left V 0 bases short and J 3 bases short, with 15 bases between. This CDR3 has 16 residues. The CDR3 DNA reads as TGCGCCAGCAGCCAAGACAGCCAGCGATCAAACTACGAGCAGTACTTC. This encodes CASSQDSQRSNYEQYF.

CDR3 region: CASSIIGTGSIYTEAFF. The CDR3 DNA sequence: TGTGCCAGCAGCATCATCGGGACAGGGTCAATTTACACTGAAGCTTTCTTT. The rearrangement uses TRBV7-2 and TRBJ1-1, with 9 bases identical to TRBD1. The length of the CDR3 is 17 residues. CDR1 and CDR2 from the germline V gene are SGHTA and FQGNSA. Unmatched junction bases numbered 13, after V lost 5 bases and J lost 3 bases.

V and J are TRBV7-2 and TRBJ1-2, with TRBD1 matching 9 bases. There are 17 residues in the CDR3. With V trimmed by 5 bases and J by 2 bases, 12 bases remained unmatched. Germline V gives CDR1 SGHTA, CDR2 FQGNSA. The CDR3 loop reads CASSPRVGTGLNYGYTF. Here the CDR3 DNA reads TGTGCCAGCAGCCCACGAGTTGGGACAGGGTTGAACTATGGCTACACCTTC. Full variable domain (remainder filled in from reference TRBV7-2 and TRBJ1-2): GAGVSQSPSNKVTEKGKDVELRCDPISGHTALYWYRQSLGQGLEFLIYFQGNSAPDKSGLPSDRFSAERTGGSVSTLTIQRTQQEDSAVYLCASSPRVGTGLNYGYTFGSGTRLTVV.

The chain is built from TRBV4-3 and TRBJ2-7; D is unresolved. The length of the CDR3 is 15 residues. V was cut by 0 bases and J by 1 base, with 10 bases left in between. In germline, CDR1 is LGHNA, CDR2 YSLEER. The CDR3 loop reads CASSQERGRSYEQYF. The CDR3 nucleotides read TGCGCCAGCAGCCAAGAACGCGGTAGGTCCTACGAGCAGTACTTC.

The J gene is TRBJ1-2, the V gene TRBV21-1; no DNA check was done on the table's D call, TRBD1. TRBV21-1 represents a pseudogene. The CDR3 consists of 14 residues. The chain's CDR3 is CASSIFRTGFGYTF. DNA of the CDR3: TGTGCCAGCAGTATTTTCCGGACAGGGTTTGGCTACACCTTC.